This T cell receptor (beta chain) was retrieved from a study of shared clonotypes between healthy human individuals. The ends were cut back, 2 bases at V and 8 bases at J, with 15 bases in the middle. The CDR3 contains 14 residues. CDR1 and CDR2 (germline): MNHEY, SVGAGI. Method: immunoSEQ multiplex PCR; TCRdb's copy keeps in-frame clones and lacks some. The sample includes some 2,400,000 clones, 90% to 96% of them seen just once. The origin of this receptor is a man aged 18 to 29 in good health. This chain joins TRBV6-5 and TRBJ1-2, with D possibly matching TRBD1 (5 bases). Source material: naive CD4+ T cells sorted from blood. As for subset: CD45RA+ positively selected. CDR3: CASSYLVGVDGYTF. The DNA of the CDR3 is TGTGCCAGCAGTTACCTGGTAGGGGTCGACGGCTACACCTTC.